This T cell receptor beta chain appears in the sequencing data of a study of T-cell reconstitution after alpha-beta-depleted transplantation in children. The study, taken as a whole, reports: Counts and diversity of T cells one year after transplant came mostly from newly produced T cells. For some patients, TCRbeta diversity was high at day 60 because of recipient T cells and thymic progenitors that survived.

The J segment lost 13 bases and the V segment lost 3 bases, leaving 7 bases of the junction unmatched. The CDR3 covers 13 residues. This clonotype was seen repeatedly, ten times or more. Its antigen is not identified. This sample's TCRbeta library carried unique molecular identifier barcodes. TCRdb processed the PCR reads anew with MiXCR; each CDR3 protein has one entry. The sample has 400,000 to 450,000 distinct CDR3 sequences; approximately 42% are singletons. The chain is built from TRBV12-3 or TRBV12-4 and TRBJ2-3, with 10 bases lining up with TRBD2. The material sequenced was PBMCs, taken before TCRalphabeta/CD19-depleted stem cell transplant. This sequence originates from a girl aged 2 to 10 with aplastic anemia, due to receive a stem cell transplant. The CDR3 spells CASSFDLAGDEYF. As DNA, the CDR3 is TGTGCCAGCAGTTTTGATCTAGCGGGAGATGAGTATTTT.